The 28 T cell receptor beta chains below come from one sample, sequenced in a study of memory CD4+ T cells and cytomegalovirus serostatus. Single viable CD3+CD4+CD8-CD45RO+ cells were sorted as the memory CD4+ T cells. Generated by immunoSEQ multiplex PCR, the TCRdb table keeps only in-frame clones and is missing some. The profile shows some 52,000 clones, roughly 72% of them singletons. Sequencing was performed on memory CD4+ T cells from blood. The receptors shown here come from an adult in good health and CMV-seronegative.

In DNA form, the CDR3 reads TGTGCCAGCAGCCCACAGAGAAACTATGGCTACACCTTC. Amino acids: CASSPQRNYGYTF. The chain joins TRBV7-2 to TRBJ1-2; D unclear. The CDR3 spans 13 residues. The ends were cut back, 5 bases at V and 2 bases at J, with 9 bases in the middle. Germline CDR1 and CDR2: SGHTA and FQGNSA.

The CDR3 DNA is TGTGCCAGCAGCTCGTATAAAAAGACAGAAAACTATGGCTACACCTTC. Translation gives CASSSYKKTENYGYTF. The rearrangement joins TRBV11-2 to TRBJ1-2, with D perhaps matching TRBD1 (5 bases). Germline assignment: CDR1 SGHAT and CDR2 FQNNGV. Trimming took off 4 bases at V and 2 bases at J, with 17 bases between the two ends. There are 16 residues in the CDR3.

This chain uses TRBV4-1 with TRBJ1-1, with D tentatively TRBD1 (5 bases). V was cut by 0 bases and J by 1 base, with 18 bases left in between. This CDR3 region has 18 residues. Germline CDR1 and CDR2: MGHRA and YSYEKL. The CDR3 sequence is CASSQDVWQGPENTEAFF. The DNA of the CDR3 is TGCGCCAGCAGCCAAGATGTTTGGCAGGGCCCTGAGAACACTGAAGCTTTCTTT.

The V gene is TRBV7-9, the J gene TRBJ1-1, with D perhaps matching TRBD1 (5 bases). Trimming left V 4 bases short and J 1 base short, with 10 bases between. Germline assignment: CDR1 SEHNR and CDR2 FQNEAQ (reference sequence). The CDR3 extends over 14 amino acids. CDR3 protein: CASSSFGGNTEAFF. Here the CDR3 DNA reads TGTGCCAGCAGCTCCTTCGGGGGGAACACTGAAGCTTTCTTT.

This rearrangement joins TRBV29-1 to TRBJ2-7; D is unresolved. Germline CDR1 reads SQVTM; CDR2 reads ANQGSEA. Trimming pared 7 bases from V and 0 bases from J, leaving 7 bases between. The CDR3 has 11 residues. Here the CDR3 reads CSGVSSYEQYF. The DNA for the CDR3 is TGCAGCGGGGTAAGCTCCTACGAGCAGTACTTC.

Concerning this clone itself: A read error may account for a junction end that differs from germline. V is TRBV5-1 and J is TRBJ2-1; D possibly matches TRBD1 or TRBD2 (5 bases each). Germline V gene sequence: CDR1 SGHRS, CDR2 YFSETQ. CDR3 length: 15 amino acids. In nucleotides, the CDR3 is TGCGCCAGCAGTGACGGGACGTCCTCCCACAATGAGCAGTTCTTC. Amino acid sequence: CASSDGTSSHNEQFF. Filled out from reference TRBV5-1 and TRBJ2-1, the complete variable domain reads KAGVTQTPRYLIKTRGQQVTLSCSPISGHRSVSWYQQTPGQGLQFLFEYFSETQRNKGNFPGRFSGRQFSNSRSEMNVSTLELGDSALYLCASSDGTSSHNEQFFGPGTRLTVL.

In this sample, this clone turned up a few times. CDR3 sequence (DNA): TGTGCCAGCAGCCAAGTAATGTCTTCCTACGAGCAGTACTTC. This gives the protein CASSQVMSSYEQYF. This rearrangement joins TRBV14 to TRBJ2-7; D is ambiguous. Trimming removed 1 base at V and 1 base at J, with 8 bases between. Germline lookup yields CDR1 SGHDN and CDR2 FVKESK. The CDR3 runs to 14 residues.

As to this clone: Germline and junction disagree at one end, which may indicate a read error. The chain is built from TRBV7-7 and TRBJ2-1, with D perhaps TRBD1 (6 bases). Germline V lookup: CDR1 SSHAT, CDR2 FNYEAQ (reference sequence). This CDR3 comprises 11 residues. This CDR3 is CASSAGTEQFF. As DNA, the CDR3 is TGTGCTAGCAGCGCCGGGACAGAGCAGTTCTTC.

With respect to this clone: A read error may account for a junction end that differs from germline. The V call is TRBV5-4, the J call TRBJ1-5; the D gene is possibly TRBD1 (5 bases). From germline, CDR1 is SGHNT and CDR2 YYREEE (reference sequence). There are 14 residues in the CDR3. CDR3 DNA sequence: TGCGCCAGCAGCTCAAGGGACGGTGTGGGGCCCCAGCATTTT. It is translated as CASSSRDGVGPQHF.

As concerns this clone: Additional DNA sequences in this sample encode the identical CDR3. The chain carries TRBV7-2 and TRBJ2-7, with D perhaps matching TRBD1 (6 bases). This CDR3 has 12 amino acids. V was pared by 1 base and J by 7 bases, with 8 bases between. Germline CDR1 reads SGHTA; CDR2 reads FQGNSA. CDR3 nucleotides: TGTGCCAGCAGCTTAGGGGGGCGGGAGCAGTACTTC. Its protein product is CASSLGGREQYF. The whole variable domain, remainder taken from reference TRBV7-2 and TRBJ2-7, is GAGVSQSPSNKVTEKGKDVELRCDPISGHTALYWYRQSLGQGLEFLIYFQGNSAPDKSGLPSDRFSAERTGGSVSTLTIQRTQQEDSAVYLCASSLGGREQYFGPGTRLTVT.

The J gene is TRBJ1-1, the V gene TRBV5-6; no firm D call. Per the germline V gene, CDR1 is SGHDT and CDR2 is YYEEEE. This CDR3 contains 13 residues. The V and J ends lost 5 bases and 8 bases respectively, with 16 bases between them. This chain's CDR3 is CASSPYRRSEAFF. The CDR3 region has the DNA TGTGCCAGCAGTCCTTATAGAAGGTCGGAAGCTTTCTTT.

CDR3 protein: CASSPDRALLAKNIQYF. In DNA form, the CDR3 reads TGTGCCAGCTCTCCGGACAGGGCCTTACTAGCCAAAAACATTCAGTACTTC. The chain links TRBV18 to TRBJ2-4, with TRBD1 matching over 8 bases. The CDR3 contains 17 residues. Germline CDR1 KGHSH, CDR2 LQKENI. V shed 6 bases, J shed 0 bases, and the junction held 10 bases outside the gene matches.

The V and J genes are TRBV7-2 and TRBJ2-7; 10 bases map to TRBD1. After removal of 4 bases from V and 4 bases from J, the junction contained 4 bases not matched to a gene. The CDR3 consists of 14 residues. The V gene's germline CDR1 is SGHTA and CDR2 FQGNSA. This chain's CDR3 is CASSSRTGGYEQYF. The CDR3 coding sequence is TGTGCCAGCAGCTCCCGGACAGGGGGTTACGAGCAGTACTTC.

The CDR3 region is CASSDGGLVEKLFF. CDR3 sequence (DNA): TGTGCCAGCAGTGACGGGGGTCTGGTCGAAAAACTGTTTTTT. The chain uses TRBV6-5 and TRBJ1-4; D may be TRBD1 (5 bases). CDR1 and CDR2 (germline): MNHEY, SVGAGI. Deletions cut 5 bases from V and 8 bases from J, with 15 bases between. CDR3 length: 14 amino acids.

The chain links TRBV28 to TRBJ1-1; possible D gene TRBD1, 5 bases. This CDR3 is 13 amino acids long. CDR1 is MDHEN, CDR2 SYDVKM, per germline. Trimming took off 8 bases at V and 4 bases at J, with 14 bases between the two ends. The CDR3 loop is CASGSQGITEAFF. In DNA form, the CDR3 reads TGTGCCAGCGGTTCTCAGGGTATCACTGAAGCTTTCTTT.

This clone was seen more than once but under ten times. The chain carries TRBV29-1 and TRBJ1-2, with D maybe TRBD1 (5 bases). Germline values: CDR1 SQVTM, CDR2 ANQGSEA. This CDR3 comprises 13 residues. The germline V and J ends were trimmed by 6 bases and 8 bases, with 19 bases remaining between them. In nucleotides, the CDR3 is TGCAGCGTCGGACACGTTCTTGGTGGAGGCTACACCTTC. Amino acid sequence: CSVGHVLGGGYTF.

The chain links TRBV29-1 to TRBJ1-2; D might be TRBD1 (6 bases). The CDR3 contains 14 residues. V was clipped by 3 bases and J by 4 bases, with 15 bases between them. CDR1 and CDR2 (germline): SQVTM, ANQGSEA. The CDR3 nucleotides read TGCAGCGTTGAGATCCTCGGGGGCTCCTATGGCTACACCTTC. Amino acid sequence: CSVEILGGSYGYTF. The full variable domain, with the rest looked up from reference TRBV29-1 and TRBJ1-2, is SAVISQKPSRDICQRGTSLTIQCQVDSQVTMMFWYRQQPGQSLTLIATANQGSEATYESGFVIDKFPISRPNLTFSTLTVSNMSPEDSSIYLCSVEILGGSYGYTFGSGTRLTVV.

The chain has TRBV7-1 and TRBJ2-5, with TRBD2 matching over 9 bases. TRBV7-1 falls under the ORF class, with uncertain function. Trimming cost V 4 bases and J 5 bases; bases outside gene matches: 11. The length of the CDR3 is 16 residues. Written as DNA, the CDR3 is TGTGCCAGCAGCTTAGTTGGCGGGAGGGCCGGGGAGACCCAGTACTTC. This codes for CASSLVGGRAGETQYF.

This clone has a handful of counts. The chain has TRBV5-1 and TRBJ2-2, with a weak D call TRBD2 (5 bases). The germline gives CDR1 SGHRS, CDR2 YFSETQ. V was cut by 4 bases and J by 3 bases, with 16 bases left in between. The CDR3 sequence is 16 residues long. The CDR3 is CASSPGGQRDTGELFF. In DNA form, the CDR3 reads TGCGCCAGCAGCCCTGGAGGTCAGAGAGACACCGGGGAGCTGTTTTTT.

This clone was recorded only once. The rearrangement uses TRBV4-3 and TRBJ2-3, with 11 bases that match TRBD2. The CDR3 spans 14 residues. Trimming at V came to 1 base and at J to 6 bases, leaving 0 bases not matched to a gene. Per the germline V gene, CDR1 is LGHNA and CDR2 is YSLEER. The CDR3 sequence is CASSQVAGGDTQYF. The CDR3 nucleotides are TGCGCCAGCAGCCAAGTAGCGGGAGGGGATACGCAGTATTTT.

This clone was counted between two and nine times. The rearrangement uses TRBV15 and TRBJ2-1; D is unclear. CDR3 length: 14 amino acids. The V and J ends lost 6 bases and 2 bases respectively, with 11 bases between them. Germline CDR1 is LNHNV and CDR2 is YYDKDF (reference sequence). CDR3 amino acids: CATRKGGTYNEQFF. The DNA for the CDR3 is TGTGCCACCAGGAAGGGCGGAACCTACAATGAGCAGTTCTTC.

This clone was recorded only once. V gene TRBV28 combines with J gene TRBJ1-2; D gene unclear. The CDR3 is made up of 12 amino acids. The V and J ends lost 6 bases and 7 bases respectively, with 12 bases between them. The germline V gene encodes CDR1 MDHEN and CDR2 SYDVKM. The CDR3 region has the DNA TGTGCCAGCAGCATTATTTCCTCTGGCTACACCTTC. It specifies CASSIISSGYTF.

The chain recombines TRBV18 with TRBJ1-5; D uncertain. The CDR3 runs to 13 residues. Germline lookup yields CDR1 KGHSH and CDR2 LQKENI. Trimming removed 4 bases from V and 3 bases from J, with 7 bases in between. The CDR3 nucleotides read TGTGCCAGCTCACGGCAGGACAATCAGCCCCAGCATTTT. Translated: CASSRQDNQPQHF.

This clone has a handful of counts. V usage is TRBV6-1 and J usage is TRBJ1-2; possible D gene TRBD1, 5 bases. The CDR3 is 16 residues long. V was trimmed by 4 bases and J by 6 bases, leaving 21 bases between them. Germline V gives CDR1 MNHNS, CDR2 SASEGT. The CDR3 region is CASSGIVIGTRDGYTF. CDR3 in DNA: TGTGCCAGCAGTGGAATCGTTATTGGGACGCGAGATGGCTACACCTTC.

The chain is built from TRBV5-5 and TRBJ1-2; D remains ambiguous. Germline CDR1 and CDR2: SGHKS and YYEKEE (reference sequence). V lost 4 bases, J lost 12 bases, and 19 bases lay in between. This CDR3 contains 13 residues. The CDR3 here is CASSRDVDRANTF. CDR3 DNA: TGTGCCAGCAGCCGAGATGTTGACCGGGCTAACACCTTC.

The chain has TRBV5-4 and TRBJ2-2, with a weak D call TRBD2 (7 bases). The CDR3 length is 16 residues. V was pared by 0 bases and J by 9 bases, with 18 bases between. The germline CDR1 and CDR2 sequences are SGHNT and YYREEE (reference sequence). CDR3 DNA: TGTGCCAGCAGCTTGGTCCGGCAGGGCGGGGGCTGGGAGCTGTTTTTT. Protein: CASSLVRQGGGWELFF.

The chain has TRBV6-4 and TRBJ2-3; TRBD2 is a possible D gene (6 bases). The germline V gene has CDR1 MRHNA and CDR2 SNTAGT. V lost 0 bases and J 2 bases, leaving 9 bases between the germline ends. The CDR3 has 15 amino acids. CDR3 bases: TGTGCCAGCAGTGACTCTAGCGGACACACAGATACGCAGTATTTT. Its protein product is CASSDSSGHTDTQYF.

This clone came up a few times. The chain uses TRBV6-1 and TRBJ1-3; D call uncertain. Trimming stripped 1 base from V and 4 bases from J, with 11 bases between. Per germline, CDR1 MNHNS and CDR2 SASEGT. The CDR3 spans 15 residues. The CDR3: CASSEVKAAGNTIYF. CDR3 sequence (DNA): TGTGCCAGCAGTGAAGTAAAGGCGGCCGGAAACACCATATATTTT.